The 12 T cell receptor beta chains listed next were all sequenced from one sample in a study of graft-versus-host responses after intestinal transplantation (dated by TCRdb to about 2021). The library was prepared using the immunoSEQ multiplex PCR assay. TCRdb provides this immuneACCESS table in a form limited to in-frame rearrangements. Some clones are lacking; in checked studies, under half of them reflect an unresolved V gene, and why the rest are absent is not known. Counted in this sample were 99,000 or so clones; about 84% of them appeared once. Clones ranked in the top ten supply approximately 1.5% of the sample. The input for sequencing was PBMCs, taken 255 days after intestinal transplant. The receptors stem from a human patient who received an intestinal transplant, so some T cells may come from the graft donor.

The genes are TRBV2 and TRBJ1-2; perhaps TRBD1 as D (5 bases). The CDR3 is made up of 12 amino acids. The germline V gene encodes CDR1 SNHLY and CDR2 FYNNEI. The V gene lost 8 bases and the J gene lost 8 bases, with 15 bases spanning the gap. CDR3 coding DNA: TGTGCCAGCGTCCGGGACCAGGGAGGCTACACCTTC. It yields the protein CASVRDQGGYTF.

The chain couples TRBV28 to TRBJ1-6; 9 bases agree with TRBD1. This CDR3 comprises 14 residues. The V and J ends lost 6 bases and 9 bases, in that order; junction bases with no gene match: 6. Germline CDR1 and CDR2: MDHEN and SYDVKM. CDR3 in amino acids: CASRTGQGSSPLHF. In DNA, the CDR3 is TGTGCCAGCAGGACGGGACAGGGATCTTCACCCCTCCACTTT.

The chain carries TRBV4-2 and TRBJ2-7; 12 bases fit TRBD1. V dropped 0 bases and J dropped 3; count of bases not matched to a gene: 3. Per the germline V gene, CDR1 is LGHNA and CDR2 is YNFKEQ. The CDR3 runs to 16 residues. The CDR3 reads CASSQDRDRGRYEQYF. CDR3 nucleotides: TGTGCCAGCAGCCAAGATCGGGACAGGGGGCGCTACGAGCAGTACTTC.

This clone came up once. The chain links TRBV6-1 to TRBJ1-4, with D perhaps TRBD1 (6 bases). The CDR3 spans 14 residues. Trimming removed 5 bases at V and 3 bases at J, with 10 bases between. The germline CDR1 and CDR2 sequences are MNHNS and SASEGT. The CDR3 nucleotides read TGTGCCAGCAGTCTCAGGGGCTCTAATGAAAAACTGTTTTTT. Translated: CASSLRGSNEKLFF.

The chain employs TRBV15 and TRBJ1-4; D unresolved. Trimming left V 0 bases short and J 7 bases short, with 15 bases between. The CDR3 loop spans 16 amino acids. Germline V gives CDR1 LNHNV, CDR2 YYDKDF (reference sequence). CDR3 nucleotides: TGTGCCACCAGCAGAGATCGGGGTGGAGGTGTTGAAAAACTGTTTTTT. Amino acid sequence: CATSRDRGGGVEKLFF.

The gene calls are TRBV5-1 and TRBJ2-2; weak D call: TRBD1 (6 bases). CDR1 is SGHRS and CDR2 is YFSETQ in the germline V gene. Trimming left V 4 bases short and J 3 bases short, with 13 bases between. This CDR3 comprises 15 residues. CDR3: CASSPGDRYTGELFF. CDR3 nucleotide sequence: TGCGCCAGCAGCCCCGGAGACAGGTACACCGGGGAGCTGTTTTTT.

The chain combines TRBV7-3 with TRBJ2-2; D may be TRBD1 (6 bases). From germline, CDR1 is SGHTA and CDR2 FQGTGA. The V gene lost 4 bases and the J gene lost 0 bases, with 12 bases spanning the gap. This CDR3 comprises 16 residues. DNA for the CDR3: TGTGCCAGCAGCTCACTACAGGGCGCGAACACCGGGGAGCTGTTTTTT. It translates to CASSSLQGANTGELFF.

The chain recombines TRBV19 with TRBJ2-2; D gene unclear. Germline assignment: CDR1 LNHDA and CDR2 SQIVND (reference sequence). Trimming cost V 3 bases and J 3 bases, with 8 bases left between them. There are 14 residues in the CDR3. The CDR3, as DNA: TGTGCCAGTAGTATGGTGGGGTACACCGGGGAGCTGTTTTTT. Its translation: CASSMVGYTGELFF.

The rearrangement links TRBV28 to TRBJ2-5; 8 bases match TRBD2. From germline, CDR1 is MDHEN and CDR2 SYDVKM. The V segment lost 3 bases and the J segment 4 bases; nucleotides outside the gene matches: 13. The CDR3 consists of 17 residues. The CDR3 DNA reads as TGTGCCAGCAGTTTCTACGAGGGCGGGAGGCCGGGAGAGACCCAGTACTTC. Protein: CASSFYEGGRPGETQYF. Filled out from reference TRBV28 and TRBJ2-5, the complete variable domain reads DVKVTQSSRYLVKRTGEKVFLECVQDMDHENMFWYRQDPGLGLRLIYFSYDVKMKEKGDIPEGYSVSREKKERFSLILESASTNQTSMYLCASSFYEGGRPGETQYFGPGTRLLVL.

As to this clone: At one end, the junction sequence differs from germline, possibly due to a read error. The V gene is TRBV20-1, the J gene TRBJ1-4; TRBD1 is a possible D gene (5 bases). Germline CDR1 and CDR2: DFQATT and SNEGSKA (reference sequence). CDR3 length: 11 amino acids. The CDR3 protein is CSARVGGRVFF. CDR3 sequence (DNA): TGCAGTGCTAGAGTCGGAGGCAGGGTCTTCTTT.

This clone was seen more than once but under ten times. The CDR3 nucleotides are TGTGCCAGCAGCTTAGTAGCGGGGGGCGGCTACACCTTC. This gives the protein CASSLVAGGGYTF. This chain uses TRBV7-9 with TRBJ1-2; a possible D gene is TRBD1 (6 bases). Trimming removed 1 base at V and 8 bases at J, with 11 bases between. Germline V gene sequence: CDR1 SEHNR, CDR2 FQNEAQ (reference sequence). This CDR3 has 13 residues.

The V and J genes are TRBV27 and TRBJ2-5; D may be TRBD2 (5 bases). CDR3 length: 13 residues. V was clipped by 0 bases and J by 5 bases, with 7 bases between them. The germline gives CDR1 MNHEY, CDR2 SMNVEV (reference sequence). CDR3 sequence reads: CASSLSRGETQYF. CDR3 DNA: TGTGCCAGCAGTTTATCGCGCGGGGAGACCCAGTACTTC.